The 4 T cell receptor beta chains given below trace back to one sample, sequenced in a study of blood T cell repertoires in COVID-19. Here immunoSEQ multiplex PCR was the method, and the copy in TCRdb shows in-frame clones only, minus some. This table holds about 120,000 clones, roughly 89% found once. The specimen was peripheral blood. These receptors were obtained from a man aged 40-55 years with acute or convalescent COVID-19.

This chain connects TRBV6-1 to TRBJ2-7, with D possibly being TRBD1 (5 bases). V lost 0 bases and J 2 bases, leaving 8 bases between the germline ends. Germline-derived CDR1 and CDR2 are MNHNS and SASEGT. The CDR3 spans 14 residues. In nucleotides, the CDR3 is TGTGCCAGCAGTGAAGCAGGGGTAACCTACGAGCAGTACTTC. It translates to CASSEAGVTYEQYF.

The V gene is TRBV5-1, the J gene TRBJ2-1; 12 bases match TRBD2. With V trimmed by 2 bases and J by 7 bases, 10 bases remained unmatched. The germline V gene encodes CDR1 SGHRS and CDR2 YFSETQ. The CDR3 runs 17 residues. This CDR3 reads CASSFRLAGGPENEQFF. DNA for the CDR3: TGCGCCAGCAGCTTCCGGCTAGCGGGGGGGCCCGAAAATGAGCAGTTCTTC.

The chain uses TRBV11-2 and TRBJ2-7; 10 bases agree with TRBD1. V gave up 5 bases and J gave up 6 bases; unmatched junction bases: 13. The CDR3 sequence is 16 residues long. CDR1 and CDR2 from the germline V gene are SGHAT and FQNNGV. The CDR3 protein is CASSHIPGTGAIEQYF. For the CDR3, the DNA is TGTGCCAGCAGCCATATACCCGGGACAGGGGCAATCGAGCAGTACTTC.

CDR3 sequence reads: CASSYSRGGAVLFF. The CDR3 coding sequence is TGTGCCAGCAGTTACTCACGCGGGGGCGCGGTCCTGTTTTTT. The rearrangement uses TRBV6-6 and TRBJ1-4; D is possibly TRBD1 (6 bases). The CDR3 runs 14 residues. Trimming shortened V by 0 bases and J by 14 bases, and 16 bases separated the two germline ends. Germline assignment: CDR1 MNHNY and CDR2 SVGAGI (reference sequence).